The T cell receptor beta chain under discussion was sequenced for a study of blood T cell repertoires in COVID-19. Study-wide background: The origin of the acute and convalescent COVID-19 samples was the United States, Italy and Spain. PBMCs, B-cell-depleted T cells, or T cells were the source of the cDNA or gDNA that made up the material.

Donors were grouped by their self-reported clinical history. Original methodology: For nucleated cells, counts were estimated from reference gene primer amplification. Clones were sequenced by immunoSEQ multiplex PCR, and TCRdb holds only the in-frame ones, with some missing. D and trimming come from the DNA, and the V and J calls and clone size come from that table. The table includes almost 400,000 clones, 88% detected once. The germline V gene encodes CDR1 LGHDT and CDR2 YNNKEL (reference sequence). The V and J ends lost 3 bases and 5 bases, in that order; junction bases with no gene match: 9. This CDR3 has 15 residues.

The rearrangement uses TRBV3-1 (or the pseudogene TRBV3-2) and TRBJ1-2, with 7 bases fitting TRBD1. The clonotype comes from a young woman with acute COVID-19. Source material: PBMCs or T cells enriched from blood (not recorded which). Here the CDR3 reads CASSQTTGRLYGYTF. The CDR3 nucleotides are TGTGCCAGCAGCCAGACGACAGGGAGATTGTATGGCTACACCTTC.